One and the same sample provided the 14 T cell receptor beta chains below, sequenced in a study of cytomegalovirus exposure and HLA in healthy donors. Primers included in the PCR were 60 Vbeta and 13 Jbeta primers. Sequenced by immunoSEQ multiplex PCR; TCRdb stores in-frame clones only, minus some. The sample yields about 140,000 clones, more than 75% seen once. Sample: PBMCs. Source of these receptors: a woman younger than 30 in good health and CMV-seropositive.

The chain joins TRBV5-1 to TRBJ1-2, with a tentative D call TRBD1 (6 bases). Trimming took off 4 bases at V and 8 bases at J, with 15 bases between the two ends. The CDR3 has 13 residues. The V gene's germline CDR1 is SGHRS and CDR2 YFSETQ. For the CDR3, the DNA is TGCGCCAGCAGCCCGGACAGCCGGGCCGGCTACACCTTC. Translation: CASSPDSRAGYTF.

Turning to this clone: Other nucleotide sequences from this sample produce the same CDR3. V usage is TRBV5-1 and J usage is TRBJ1-1; D possibly corresponds to TRBD1 (6 bases). Trimming took off 2 bases at V and 1 base at J, with 9 bases between the two ends. This CDR3 region has 14 residues. CDR1 and CDR2 from the germline V gene are SGHRS and YFSETQ. Written as DNA, the CDR3 is TGCGCCAGCAGCTTACAGACAGGGAACACTGAAGCTTTCTTT. It encodes CASSLQTGNTEAFF.

The chain couples TRBV7-7 to TRBJ2-1; 11 bases line up with TRBD2. V lost 4 bases, J lost 8 bases, and 10 bases stayed unmatched. The CDR3 consists of 16 residues. Germline V gene lookup returns CDR1 SSHAT and CDR2 FNYEAQ (reference sequence). CDR3 in amino acids: CASSSNLAGGVDEQFF. CDR3 sequence (DNA): TGTGCCAGCAGCTCCAACCTAGCGGGGGGCGTCGATGAGCAGTTCTTC.

V usage is TRBV30 and J usage is TRBJ1-5; 7 bases map to TRBD1. Germline CDR1 and CDR2: GTSNPN and SVGIG (reference sequence). Trimming took 4 bases from V and 3 from J; bases not matched to a gene: 3. The length of the CDR3 is 13 residues. The CDR3 nucleotides are TGTGCCTGGACGGGACAGTACAATCAGCCCCAGCATTTT. As protein: CAWTGQYNQPQHF.

The CDR3 spells CASSSSGGTDTQYF. In nucleotides, the CDR3 is TGTGCCAGCAGCTCTAGCGGGGGCACAGATACGCAGTATTTT. The rearrangement links TRBV7-2 to TRBJ2-3, with 9 bases identical to TRBD2. V was pared by 4 bases and J by 1 base, with 0 bases of the junction left unmatched. Germline V lookup: CDR1 SGHTA, CDR2 FQGNSA. The CDR3 loop spans 14 amino acids.

The V gene is TRBV18, the J gene TRBJ1-1; no clear D gene. CDR1 and CDR2 (germline): KGHSH, LQKENI. V lost 2 bases and J lost 1, with 11 bases in between. The CDR3 is 15 residues long. CDR3 region: CASSPSNSGNTEAFF. CDR3 sequence (DNA): TGTGCCAGCTCACCATCGAATAGCGGGAACACTGAAGCTTTCTTT.

The chain uses TRBV5-4 and TRBJ2-5; no reliable D call. The length of the CDR3 is 14 residues. Per germline, CDR1 SGHNT and CDR2 YYREEE (reference sequence). V shed 0 bases and J shed 1 base, with 7 bases lying between them. The CDR3 spells CASSLVGSQETQYF. The CDR3, as DNA: TGTGCCAGCAGCTTGGTTGGCAGCCAAGAGACCCAGTACTTC.

This clone was found a few times. This specimen includes other DNA sequences encoding the same CDR3. CDR3 nucleotide sequence: TGTGCCAGCAATCCGGGACAGGGAGGGCACGAGCAGTACTTC. Amino acid sequence: CASNPGQGGHEQYF. The V call is TRBV6-5, the J call TRBJ2-7; TRBD1 agrees at 9 bases. The CDR3 is 14 amino acids. Trimming at V came to 7 bases and at J to 5 bases, leaving 9 bases not matched to a gene. CDR1 is MNHEY, CDR2 SVGAGI, per germline.

The chain recombines TRBV7-9 with TRBJ2-7; 9 nucleotides agree with TRBD1. The V gene end was trimmed by 5 bases and the J gene end by 6 bases; junction bases not matched to a gene: 8. CDR3 length equals 14 residues. CDR1 and CDR2 (germline): SEHNR, FQNEAQ (reference sequence). The CDR3 nucleotides are TGTGCCAGCAGCACCCGGGACAGGGCTCGCGAGCAGTACTTC. Its protein is CASSTRDRAREQYF.

The chain links TRBV5-6 to TRBJ1-1, with D perhaps TRBD1 (6 bases). V lost 0 bases to trimming and J lost 11 bases, with 11 bases between them. This CDR3 comprises 12 residues. In germline, CDR1 is SGHDT, CDR2 YYEEEE. This CDR3 reads CASSLEGVKAFF. Here the CDR3 DNA reads TGTGCCAGCAGCTTGGAGGGGGTAAAGGCTTTCTTT.

This clone was seen only once. The chain joins TRBV6-6 to TRBJ2-7, with 12 nucleotides matching TRBD2. The CDR3 runs to 14 residues. With 6 bases clipped from V and 2 bases from J, the junction kept 2 bases outside the gene matches. Germline values: CDR1 MNHNY, CDR2 SVGAGI (reference sequence). Here the CDR3 reads CASRPSGGAYEQYF. DNA of the CDR3: TGTGCCAGCAGGCCTAGCGGGGGGGCCTACGAGCAGTACTTC.

The chain carries TRBV5-6 and TRBJ2-5; D is uncertain. The assigned J gene may be wrong: the sequence end matches TRBJ2-7 better. This CDR3 is built from 18 residues. The germline V gene encodes CDR1 SGHDT and CDR2 YYEEEE. The CDR3 is CASSLTTYTGRGSYEQYF. CDR3 DNA sequence: TGTGCCAGCAGCCTCACTACCTATACCGGCAGAGGCTCCTACGAGCAGTACTTC.

A word on this clone: The same CDR3 is also encoded by other DNA sequences in this sample. J is TRBJ2-5 and V is TRBV9, with D unresolved. The CDR3 covers 13 residues. Trimming removed 0 bases from V and 2 bases from J, with 5 bases in between. In germline, CDR1 is SGDLS, CDR2 YYNGEE. CDR3 sequence reads: CASSVAQQETQYF. Written as DNA, the CDR3 is TGTGCCAGCAGCGTAGCCCAGCAAGAGACCCAGTACTTC.

V gene TRBV15 combines with J gene TRBJ1-1; 7 bases match TRBD1. The CDR3 sequence is 12 residues long. Germline V gene lookup returns CDR1 LNHNV and CDR2 YYDKDF (reference sequence). The ends lost 8 bases at V and 0 bases at J; junction bases unmatched: 0. CDR3 residues: CATGQVNTEAFF. The DNA for the CDR3 is TGTGCCACCGGACAGGTGAACACTGAAGCTTTCTTT.